This TCR beta chain was sequenced in a study of blood T cell repertoires in COVID-19. Study-level information: Material from acute and convalescent COVID-19 was sourced from the United States, Italy and Spain.

One Seattle source followed patients from active infection through their disease course. The CDR3 has 15 residues. V shed 3 bases and J shed 3 bases, with 15 bases lying between them. Germline-derived CDR1 and CDR2 are SGHTS and YDEGEE. Original methodology: Estimation of nucleated cell counts relied on the amplification of reference gene primers. Profiling relied on immunoSEQ multiplex PCR, and the TCRdb table lists in-frame clones only, not all of them. Clonal size and the V and J genes are those of that table, whereas D and trimming came from the DNA. Of roughly 460,000 clones in the sample, around 90% are singletons; the top ten hold around 0.92%.

The sequence came from a man younger than 30 with COVID-19, enrolled during active disease. V and J are TRBV5-8 and TRBJ2-5, with D perhaps TRBD2 (5 bases). Specimen: peripheral blood. CDR3 sequence reads: CASSSPWRREETQYF. CDR3 nucleotide sequence: TGTGCCAGCAGCTCTCCTTGGAGGCGGGAAGAGACCCAGTACTTC.